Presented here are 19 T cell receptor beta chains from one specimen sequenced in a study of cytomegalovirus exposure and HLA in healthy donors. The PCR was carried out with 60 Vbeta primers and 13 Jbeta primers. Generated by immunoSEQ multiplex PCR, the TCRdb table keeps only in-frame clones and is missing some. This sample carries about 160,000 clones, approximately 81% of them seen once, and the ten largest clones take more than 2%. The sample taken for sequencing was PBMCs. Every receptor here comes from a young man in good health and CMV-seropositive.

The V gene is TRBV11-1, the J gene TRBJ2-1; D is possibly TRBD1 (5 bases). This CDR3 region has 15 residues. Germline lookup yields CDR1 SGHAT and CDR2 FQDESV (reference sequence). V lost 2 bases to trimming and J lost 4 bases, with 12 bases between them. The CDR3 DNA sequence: TGTGCCAGCAGCTTACTTCAGGGCCCGTACAATGAGCAGTTCTTC. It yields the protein CASSLLQGPYNEQFF.

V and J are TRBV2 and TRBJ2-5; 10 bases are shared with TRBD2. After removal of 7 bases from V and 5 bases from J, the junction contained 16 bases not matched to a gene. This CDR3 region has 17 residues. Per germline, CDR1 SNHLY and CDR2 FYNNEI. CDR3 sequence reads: CASTPGASGGAWETQYF. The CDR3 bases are TGTGCCAGCACCCCGGGGGCCAGCGGGGGGGCCTGGGAGACCCAGTACTTC.

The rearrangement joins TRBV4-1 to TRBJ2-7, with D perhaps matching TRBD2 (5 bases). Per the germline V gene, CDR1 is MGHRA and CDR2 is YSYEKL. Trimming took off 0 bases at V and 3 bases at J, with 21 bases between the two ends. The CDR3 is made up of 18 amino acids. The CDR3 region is CASSQEGRDVSRGYEQYF. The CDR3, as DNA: TGCGCCAGCAGCCAAGAAGGAAGGGATGTAAGCCGGGGCTACGAGCAGTACTTC.

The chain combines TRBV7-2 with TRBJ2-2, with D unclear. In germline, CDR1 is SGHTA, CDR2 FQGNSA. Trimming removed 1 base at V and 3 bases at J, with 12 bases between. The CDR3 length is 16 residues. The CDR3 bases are TGTGCCAGCAGCTTAGTGGCCCGACTCGACACCGGGGAGCTGTTTTTT. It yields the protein CASSLVARLDTGELFF.

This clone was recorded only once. The CDR3 loop is CASSIRGQSSGNTIYF. The CDR3 DNA reads TGTGCCAGCAGCATCAGAGGACAGAGCTCTGGAAACACCATATATTTT. This rearrangement joins TRBV7-2 to TRBJ1-3; a possible D gene is TRBD1 (6 bases). The CDR3 consists of 16 residues. Germline V lookup: CDR1 SGHTA, CDR2 FQGNSA. Deletions cut 5 bases from V and 0 bases from J, with 14 bases between.

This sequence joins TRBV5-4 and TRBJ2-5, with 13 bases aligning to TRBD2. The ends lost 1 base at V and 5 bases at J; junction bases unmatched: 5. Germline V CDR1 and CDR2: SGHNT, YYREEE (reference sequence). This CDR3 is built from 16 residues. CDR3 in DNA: TGTGCCAGCAGCTTGCAACTAGCGGGGGGGCGGGAGACCCAGTACTTC. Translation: CASSLQLAGGRETQYF.

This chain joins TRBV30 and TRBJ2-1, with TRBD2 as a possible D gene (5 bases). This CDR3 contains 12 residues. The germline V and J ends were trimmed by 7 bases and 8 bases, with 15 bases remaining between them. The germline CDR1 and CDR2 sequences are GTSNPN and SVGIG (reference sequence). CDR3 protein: CASNWAGDEQFF. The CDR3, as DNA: TGTGCCTCCAATTGGGCGGGCGATGAGCAGTTCTTC. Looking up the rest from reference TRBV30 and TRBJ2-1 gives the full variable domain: SQTIHQWPATLVQPVGSPLSLECTVEGTSNPNLYWYRQAAGRGLQLLFYSVGIGQISSEVPQNLSASRPQDRQFILSSKKLLLSDSGFYLCASNWAGDEQFFGPGTRLTVL.

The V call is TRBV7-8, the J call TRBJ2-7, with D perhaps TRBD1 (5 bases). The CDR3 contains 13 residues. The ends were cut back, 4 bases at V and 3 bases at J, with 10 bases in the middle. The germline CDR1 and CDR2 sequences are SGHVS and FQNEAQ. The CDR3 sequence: CASSSTAHYEQYF. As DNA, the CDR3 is TGTGCCAGCAGCTCGACAGCGCACTACGAGCAGTACTTC.

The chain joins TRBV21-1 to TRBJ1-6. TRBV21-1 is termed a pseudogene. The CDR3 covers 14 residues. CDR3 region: CASSPGRDNSPLHF. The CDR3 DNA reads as TGTGCCAGCAGTCCTGGGCGGGATAATTCACCCCTCCACTTT.

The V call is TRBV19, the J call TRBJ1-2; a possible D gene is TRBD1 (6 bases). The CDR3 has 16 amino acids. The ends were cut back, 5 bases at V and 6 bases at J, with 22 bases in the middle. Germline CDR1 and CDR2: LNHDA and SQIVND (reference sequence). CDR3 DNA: TGTGCCAGTAGTTCTCCCTTCTGGGGGGGCTTGAATGGCTACACCTTC. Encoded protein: CASSSPFWGGLNGYTF.

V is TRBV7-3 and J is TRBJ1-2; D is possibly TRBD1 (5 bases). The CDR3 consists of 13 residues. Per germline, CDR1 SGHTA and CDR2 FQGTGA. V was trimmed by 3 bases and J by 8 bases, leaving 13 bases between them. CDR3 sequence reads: CASSLGLVDGYTF. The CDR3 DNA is TGTGCCAGCAGCTTGGGACTGGTCGACGGCTACACCTTC.

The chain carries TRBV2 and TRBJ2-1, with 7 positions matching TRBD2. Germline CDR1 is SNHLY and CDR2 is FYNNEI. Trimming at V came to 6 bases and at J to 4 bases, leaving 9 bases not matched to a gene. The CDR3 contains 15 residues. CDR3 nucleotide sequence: TGTGCCAGCAGCCCTCTAGCGGCCCAGTACAATGAGCAGTTCTTC. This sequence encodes CASSPLAAQYNEQFF. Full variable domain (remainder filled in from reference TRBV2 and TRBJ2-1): EPEVTQTPSHQVTQMGQEVILRCVPISNHLYFYWYRQILGQKVEFLVSFYNNEISEKSEIFDDQFSVERPDGSNFTLKIRSTKLEDSAMYFCASSPLAAQYNEQFFGPGTRLTVL.

The CDR3 DNA sequence: TGTGCCAGCAGCTTAGGCGGCTGGAACACTGAAGCTTTCTTT. Its translation is CASSLGGWNTEAFF. The rearrangement joins TRBV7-3 to TRBJ1-1, with unresolved D. CDR1 and CDR2 (germline): SGHTA, FQGTGA. The CDR3 runs to 14 residues. The V end lost 2 bases, the J end lost 1 base, and 8 bases lay between the germline ends. The full variable domain, in which reference TRBV7-3 and TRBJ1-1 provide the parts outside the CDR3, is GAGVSQTPSNKVTEKGKYVELRCDPISGHTALYWYRQSLGQGPEFLIYFQGTGAADDSGLPNDRFFAVRPEGSVSTLKIQRTERGDSAVYLCASSLGGWNTEAFFGQGTRLTVV.

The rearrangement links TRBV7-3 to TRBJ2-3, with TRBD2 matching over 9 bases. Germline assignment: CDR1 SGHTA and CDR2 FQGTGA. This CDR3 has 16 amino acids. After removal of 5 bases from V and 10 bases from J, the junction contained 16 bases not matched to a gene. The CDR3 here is CASSPGSGRGGYPQYF. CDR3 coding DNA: TGTGCCAGCAGCCCAGGGTCTGGGCGGGGGGGCTATCCGCAGTATTTT.

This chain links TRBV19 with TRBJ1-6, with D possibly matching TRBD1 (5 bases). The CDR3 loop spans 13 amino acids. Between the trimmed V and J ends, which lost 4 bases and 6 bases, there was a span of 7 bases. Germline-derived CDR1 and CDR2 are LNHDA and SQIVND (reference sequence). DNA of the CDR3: TGTGCCAGTAGTAGGGGGGGTAATTCACCCCTCCACTTT. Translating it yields CASSRGGNSPLHF.

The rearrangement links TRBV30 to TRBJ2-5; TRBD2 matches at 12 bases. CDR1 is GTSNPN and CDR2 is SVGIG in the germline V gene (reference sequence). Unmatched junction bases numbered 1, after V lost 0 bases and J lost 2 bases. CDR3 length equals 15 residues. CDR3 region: CAWSVGTSGQETQYF. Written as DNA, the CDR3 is TGTGCCTGGAGTGTGGGGACTAGCGGGCAAGAGACCCAGTACTTC.

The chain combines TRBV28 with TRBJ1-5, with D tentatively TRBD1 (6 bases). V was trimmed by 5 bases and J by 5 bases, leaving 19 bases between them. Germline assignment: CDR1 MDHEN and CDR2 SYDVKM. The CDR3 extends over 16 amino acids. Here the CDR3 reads CASSPRGAGDDQPQHF. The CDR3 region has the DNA TGTGCCAGCAGTCCCAGGGGTGCCGGGGACGATCAGCCCCAGCATTTT.

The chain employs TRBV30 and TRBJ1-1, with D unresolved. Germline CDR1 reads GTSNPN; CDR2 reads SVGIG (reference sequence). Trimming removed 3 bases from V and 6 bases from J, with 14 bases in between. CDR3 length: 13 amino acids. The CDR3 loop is CAWRDPNRPEAFF. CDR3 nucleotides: TGTGCCTGGAGGGATCCAAACAGACCTGAAGCTTTCTTT.

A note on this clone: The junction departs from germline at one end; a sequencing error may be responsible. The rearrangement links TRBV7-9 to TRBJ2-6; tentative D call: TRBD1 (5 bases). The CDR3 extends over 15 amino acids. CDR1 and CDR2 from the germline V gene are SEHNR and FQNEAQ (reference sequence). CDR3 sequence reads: CASSLAESGANGLTF. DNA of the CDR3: TGTGCCAGCAGCTTAGCAGAATCTGGGGCCAACGGCCTGACTTTC. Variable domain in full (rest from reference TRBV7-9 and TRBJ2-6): DTGVSQNPRHKITKRGQNVTFRCDPISEHNRLYWYRQTLGQGPEFLTYFQNEAQLEKSRLLSDRFSAERPKGSFSTLEIQRTEQGDSAMYLCASSLAESGANGLTFGAGSRLTVL.